This T cell receptor beta chain was recorded in a study of blood T cells in healthy people across ages. Germline V CDR1 and CDR2: SGHTA, FQGNSA. The CDR3 length is 13 residues. For the second PCR, which ran for 7 to 11 cycles, a sample-barcoded 5' primer and a J-beta primer mix were used. TCRdb independently ran MiXCR on the 5' RACE reads; one entry per CDR3 protein. The top ten hold over 30% of the sample, which has about 640,000 distinct CDR3 sequences, around three fifths seen once. Overall study findings and caveats: The diversity estimates, figures obtained from one million T cells, were considered underestimates.

A remark on this clonotype: The antigen remains undetermined.

This sequence joins TRBV7-2 and TRBJ2-5, with TRBD2 identical over 10 bases. The J call may be faulty, since TRBJ2-7 better matches the DNA end. This receptor was taken from a man aged 55 to 70 in good health. Sequencing was carried out using blood. Written as DNA, the CDR3 is TGTGCCAGCAGCTCGCGGACTAGCGGCGAGCAGTACTTC. This codes for CASSSRTSGEQYF.